The clone carrying this TCR beta chain was seen only a few times. What it binds is not known. This entry is derived from a study of blood T cells in healthy people across ages. General study points: Estimated diversity, derived from one million T cells, was regarded as an underestimate.

A sample-barcoded 5' primer and a J-beta primer mix were used in a second PCR of about 6 to 11 cycles. Each of the cDNA molecules was tagged by a template-switch adaptor with 12 random nucleotides. TCRdb redid the calling of the 5' RACE reads with MiXCR, one entry per CDR3 protein. The table shows 700,000 to 850,000 distinct CDR3 sequences, with about 53% occurring only once. V gave up 2 bases and J gave up 7 bases; unmatched junction bases: 6. Looked up from germline, CDR1 is SQVTM and CDR2 is ANQGSEA. The CDR3 totals 14 residues. This chain uses TRBV29-1 with TRBJ2-7; 12 bases agree with TRBD2. The source is a man at least 80 years old in good health. What was sequenced was blood. CDR3 sequence reads: CSVEQLAGGSEQYF. CDR3 nucleotide sequence: TGCAGCGTTGAACAACTAGCGGGAGGATCTGAGCAGTACTTC.